These T cell receptor beta chains were read from a single sample in a study of T-cell reconstitution after alpha-beta-depleted transplantation in children. TCRdb reanalysed the PCR reads using MiXCR and keeps one entry per CDR3 protein. The data contain about 260,000 distinct CDR3 sequences, 6.5% to 10% of them singletons. Specimen: PBMCs, mostly from graft donor cells, collected 180 days after TCRalphabeta/CD19-depleted stem cell transplant. Receptors originate from a male patient younger than 18 who had a stem cell transplant for acute lymphoblastic leukemia, so the T cells may come from the graft donor. Each CDR3 is given with its conserved first and last residue. A D gene is named only where the DNA matches it firmly. Only some rows state a clone size, as once, few, many or a class for expanded clones.

TRBJ2-7 | - | TRBV12-3/TRBV12-4 | - | CTFSLDGTIKGYEQYF
TRBJ2-1 | many | TRBV28 | - | CASKIRLASYNEQFF
TRBJ2-5 | few | TRBV3-1 | - | CASSQGDSPQETQYF
TRBJ1-1 | - | TRBV7-9 | - | CASSFRKGVGATEAFF
TRBJ1-2 | many | TRBV12-3/TRBV12-4 | - | CASSPPGYGYTF
TRBJ1-1 | many | TRBV4-1 | TRBD1 | CASSPGGRNTEAFF
TRBJ1-6 | many | TRBV2 | - | CASSETRTPSPLHF
TRBJ2-3 | many | TRBV4-3 | - | CASSQDSGSVADTQYF
TRBJ1-1 | many | TRBV4-2 | TRBD1 | CASSQVGFRGLNTEAFF
TRBJ2-3 | many | TRBV6-2/TRBV6-3 | TRBD2 | CASSYGGGGTDTQYF
TRBJ2-7 | many | TRBV5-1 | - | CASRPGPVSYEQYF
TRBJ2-4 | many | TRBV2 | TRBD2 | CASRARTSGNILAKNIQYF
TRBJ2-7 | many | TRBV12-3/TRBV12-4 | - | CASRAGTSSYEQYF
TRBJ2-3 | many | TRBV27 | - | CASSLLVGSDTQYF
TRBJ2-3 | many | TRBV20-1 | TRBD2 | CSAELAGGPGTDTQYF
TRBJ2-2 | many | TRBV7-9 | TRBD1 | CASSLRQGENTGELFF
TRBJ1-2 | few | TRBV6-1 | - | CASSDAGINYGYTF
TRBJ2-7 | many | TRBV5-1 | - | CASSSAGSYEQYF
TRBJ2-1 | many | TRBV7-2 | - | CASSFRLVNLGRNEQFF
TRBJ2-7 | many | TRBV5-1 | TRBD1 | CASRLTGDEQYF
TRBJ2-1 | once | TRBV7-6 | TRBD1 | CASGPGTGPREQFF
TRBJ2-3 | many | TRBV3-1 | TRBD1 | CASSPGQGNRAQYF
TRBJ2-2 | many | TRBV11-2 | TRBD2 | CASSSGLANPGELFF
TRBJ1-5 | many | TRBV6-2/TRBV6-3 | - | CASSYSQGLGQPQHF
TRBJ2-5 | many | TRBV4-1 | TRBD2 | CASSQERFGGGEGETQYF
TRBJ2-1 | many | TRBV7-2 | - | CASSLILNNEQFF
TRBJ2-6 | many | TRBV14 | - | CASSTVSGANVLTF
TRBJ1-5 | many | TRBV29-1 | - | CSVADGDQPQHF